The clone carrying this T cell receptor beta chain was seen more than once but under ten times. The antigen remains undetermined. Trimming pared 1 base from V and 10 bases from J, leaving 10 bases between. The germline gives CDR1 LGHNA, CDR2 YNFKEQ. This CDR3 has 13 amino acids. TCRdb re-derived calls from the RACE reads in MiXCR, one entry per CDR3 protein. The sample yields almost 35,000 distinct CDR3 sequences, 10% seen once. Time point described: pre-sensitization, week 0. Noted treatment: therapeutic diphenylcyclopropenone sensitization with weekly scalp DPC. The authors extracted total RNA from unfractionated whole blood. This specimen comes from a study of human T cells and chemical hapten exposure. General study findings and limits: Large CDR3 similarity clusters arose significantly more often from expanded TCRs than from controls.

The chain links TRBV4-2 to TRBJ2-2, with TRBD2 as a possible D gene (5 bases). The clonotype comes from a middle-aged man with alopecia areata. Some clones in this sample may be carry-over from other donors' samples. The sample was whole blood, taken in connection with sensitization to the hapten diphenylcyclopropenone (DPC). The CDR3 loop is CASSQGLEEELFF. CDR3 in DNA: TGTGCCAGCAGCCAAGGCCTGGAGGAGGAGCTGTTTTTT.